This is a list of T cell receptor beta chains from one sample in a study of post-analysis software for immune sequencing data. A single record per CDR3 protein comes from TCRdb applying MiXCR to the PCR reads. The profile shows 650,000 to 850,000 distinct CDR3 sequences, 40% to 55% of them singletons. Sequenced sample: blood. The receptors come from a girl aged 10-17 years with multiple sclerosis. The CDR3 runs from the conserved cysteine through the conserved F or W. Each record gives: V gene, clone size, D gene, J gene, CDR3 DNA, CDR3 protein. A D gene is named only where the DNA matches it firmly. Not every row has a clone size; where given, it reads once, few, many or a size class.

v_call: TRBV6-6; clone_size: NA; d_call: TRBD2; j_call: TRBJ2-5; cdr3_nt: TGTGCCAGCAGTTCCAAAGGACTAGCCGCGTACTTC; cdr3_aa: CASSSKGLAAYF
v_call: TRBV18; clone_size: NA; d_call: TRBD2; j_call: TRBJ2-7; cdr3_nt: TGTGCCAGCTCACCAGAACTAGCGAGCGACTACGAGCAGTACTTC; cdr3_aa: CASSPELASDYEQYF
v_call: TRBV12-3/TRBV12-4; clone_size: NA; d_call: NA; j_call: TRBJ2-1; cdr3_nt: TGTGCCAGCAGTCCCCAATGGACCCATGAGCAGTTCTTC; cdr3_aa: CASSPQWTHEQFF
v_call: TRBV20-1; clone_size: few; d_call: TRBD2; j_call: TRBJ2-3; cdr3_nt: TGCAGTGCTACTATTAGCGGGAGGGACTGGATCGCCACAGATACGCAGTATTTT; cdr3_aa: CSATISGRDWIATDTQYF
v_call: TRBV10-2; clone_size: NA; d_call: TRBD2; j_call: TRBJ2-5; cdr3_nt: TGCGCCAGCCGGACTAGCGCCCAAGAGACCCAGTACTTC; cdr3_aa: CASRTSAQETQYF
v_call: TRBV7-8; clone_size: NA; d_call: TRBD1; j_call: TRBJ1-1; cdr3_nt: TGTGCCAGCACCGTTTTCGGGACAGGGGGACGAGGAACGAGGGACACTGAAGCTTTCTTT; cdr3_aa: CASTVFGTGGRGTRDTEAFF
v_call: TRBV5-1; clone_size: NA; d_call: TRBD2; j_call: TRBJ2-7; cdr3_nt: TGCGCCAGCAGCTTGTCAGGACTAGGCCTCTACGAGCAGTACTTC; cdr3_aa: CASSLSGLGLYEQYF
v_call: TRBV27; clone_size: NA; d_call: NA; j_call: TRBJ2-1; cdr3_nt: TGTGCCAGCAGTTTGGCTAGCCGGGGGAATGAGCAGTTCTTC; cdr3_aa: CASSLASRGNEQFF
v_call: TRBV12-3/TRBV12-4; clone_size: NA; d_call: NA; j_call: TRBJ1-4; cdr3_nt: TGTGCCAGCAGTAACCACCCACAGGGTCTTAATGAAAAACTGTTTTTT; cdr3_aa: CASSNHPQGLNEKLFF
v_call: TRBV28; clone_size: NA; d_call: NA; j_call: TRBJ2-4; cdr3_nt: TGTGCCAGCAGGTTGGGGGGTGATAGCATTCAGTACTTC; cdr3_aa: CASRLGGDSIQYF
v_call: TRBV12-3/TRBV12-4; clone_size: NA; d_call: NA; j_call: TRBJ2-4; cdr3_nt: TGTGCCGGACCCACGGACTTCCGAAAGAAAAACATTCAGTACTTC; cdr3_aa: CAGPTDFRKKNIQYF
v_call: TRBV6-1; clone_size: NA; d_call: TRBD2; j_call: TRBJ2-5; cdr3_nt: TGTGCCAGCAGACCCGGGACTAGCCCCATCGCCCTGTACTTC; cdr3_aa: CASRPGTSPIALYF
v_call: TRBV5-1; clone_size: NA; d_call: TRBD1; j_call: TRBJ2-5; cdr3_nt: TGCGCCAGCAGCTTCCGGACAGGGGCGTCGGGGAATGAGCAGTACTTC; cdr3_aa: CASSFRTGASGNEQYF
v_call: TRBV7-9; clone_size: NA; d_call: TRBD2; j_call: TRBJ2-4; cdr3_nt: TGTGCCAGCAGCTTAATGGCGGGAGGACCGAGTAAAAACATTCAGTACTTC; cdr3_aa: CASSLMAGGPSKNIQYF
v_call: TRBV20-1; clone_size: few; d_call: TRBD2; j_call: TRBJ2-7; cdr3_nt: TGCAGTGCTAGGGCCCGGGGGGTCACCTACGAGCAGTACTTC; cdr3_aa: CSARARGVTYEQYF
v_call: TRBV12-3/TRBV12-4; clone_size: NA; d_call: NA; j_call: TRBJ1-4; cdr3_nt: TGTGCCGGCAGTCTAGTGGTCGAAAATGAAAAACTGTTTTTT; cdr3_aa: CAGSLVVENEKLFF
v_call: TRBV7-2; clone_size: few; d_call: TRBD2; j_call: TRBJ2-7; cdr3_nt: TGTGCCAGCAGCTTACATCTAAGGACTAGCGGCACCTCCTACGAGCAGTACTTC; cdr3_aa: CASSLHLRTSGTSYEQYF
v_call: TRBV12-3/TRBV12-4; clone_size: NA; d_call: TRBD1; j_call: TRBJ1-5; cdr3_nt: TGTGCCAGCAGTTTAGGGGGACAGGTCAATCAGCCCCAGCATTTT; cdr3_aa: CASSLGGQVNQPQHF
v_call: TRBV7-9; clone_size: few; d_call: NA; j_call: TRBJ2-3; cdr3_nt: TGTGCCAGCAGCTTCCCCCCAGGGGCCCCCACAGATACGCAGTATTTT; cdr3_aa: CASSFPPGAPTDTQYF
v_call: TRBV6-1; clone_size: NA; d_call: NA; j_call: TRBJ2-5; cdr3_nt: TGTGCCAGCAAAGTTACGCCCGTCACAGAGACCCAGTACTTC; cdr3_aa: CASKVTPVTETQYF
v_call: TRBV20-1; clone_size: NA; d_call: TRBD1; j_call: TRBJ1-5; cdr3_nt: TGCAGTGCTAGGGGACGACAGGGTTCTTTTAGCAATCAGCCCCAGCATTTT; cdr3_aa: CSARGRQGSFSNQPQHF
v_call: TRBV4-1; clone_size: NA; d_call: NA; j_call: TRBJ1-2; cdr3_nt: TGCGCCAGCAGCCAAGATCCTGGAGGGGCGCTTGGAGGCTACACCTTC; cdr3_aa: CASSQDPGGALGGYTF
v_call: TRBV6-2/TRBV6-3; clone_size: NA; d_call: NA; j_call: TRBJ1-1; cdr3_nt: TGTGCCAGCAGTCCGAACAGCGGTTACACTGAAGCTTTCTTT; cdr3_aa: CASSPNSGYTEAFF
v_call: TRBV12-5; clone_size: few; d_call: TRBD2; j_call: TRBJ2-7; cdr3_nt: TGTGCTAGTGGTTTGTCCCAAGGACTAGCGACCGAGCAGTACTTC; cdr3_aa: CASGLSQGLATEQYF
v_call: TRBV28; clone_size: NA; d_call: NA; j_call: TRBJ2-7; cdr3_nt: TGTGCCAGCAGTTTCAACGGGCTGATCTCCTACGAGCAGTACTTC; cdr3_aa: CASSFNGLISYEQYF
v_call: TRBV6-6; clone_size: NA; d_call: NA; j_call: TRBJ1-2; cdr3_nt: TGTGCCAGCAGTGGGACGGAAGGCCTAGGGTATGGCTACACCTTC; cdr3_aa: CASSGTEGLGYGYTF
v_call: TRBV20-1; clone_size: NA; d_call: NA; j_call: TRBJ2-7; cdr3_nt: TGCAGTGCCCAGGAGGCGTCCTACGAGCAGTACTTC; cdr3_aa: CSAQEASYEQYF
v_call: TRBV29-1; clone_size: NA; d_call: NA; j_call: TRBJ1-1; cdr3_nt: TGCAGCGTTAGGCTGGAAGGGATGAACACTGAAGCTTTCTTT; cdr3_aa: CSVRLEGMNTEAFF
v_call: TRBV20-1; clone_size: few; d_call: NA; j_call: TRBJ1-1; cdr3_nt: TGCAGTGCTTTCAGTCTCGTGGGCACTGAAGCTTTCTTT; cdr3_aa: CSAFSLVGTEAFF
v_call: TRBV6-5; clone_size: NA; d_call: NA; j_call: TRBJ2-1; cdr3_nt: TGTGCCAGCAGAGAAGACAGGTTTTACAATGAGCAGTTCTTC; cdr3_aa: CASREDRFYNEQFF
v_call: TRBV10-3; clone_size: NA; d_call: NA; j_call: TRBJ2-3; cdr3_nt: TGTGCTATCAGTGAGCGCTCTGCAGGGGGGGATGATACGCAGTATTTT; cdr3_aa: CAISERSAGGDDTQYF
v_call: TRBV20-1; clone_size: once; d_call: TRBD1; j_call: TRBJ1-2; cdr3_nt: TGCAGTGCCAGGACAGGAATAGTTCGCGGCTGCACCTTC; cdr3_aa: CSARTGIVRGCTF
v_call: TRBV29-1; clone_size: NA; d_call: TRBD2; j_call: TRBJ2-1; cdr3_nt: TGCAGCGTCTCAGCGGGAGGAGGCTACAATGAGCAGTTCTTC; cdr3_aa: CSVSAGGGYNEQFF
v_call: TRBV7-2; clone_size: NA; d_call: TRBD1; j_call: TRBJ2-7; cdr3_nt: TGTGCCAGCAGCGACGGGACAGGGATCGACGAGCAGTACTTC; cdr3_aa: CASSDGTGIDEQYF
v_call: TRBV12-3/TRBV12-4; clone_size: few; d_call: NA; j_call: TRBJ2-3; cdr3_nt: TGTGCCAGCAGCCACCCAGGCCTGATCACAGATACGCAGTATTTT; cdr3_aa: CASSHPGLITDTQYF
v_call: TRBV15; clone_size: few; d_call: NA; j_call: TRBJ2-7; cdr3_nt: TGTGCCACCAGCAGCTCAGAGGGACGGGTCACCTACGAGCAGTACTTC; cdr3_aa: CATSSSEGRVTYEQYF
v_call: TRBV20-1; clone_size: NA; d_call: NA; j_call: TRBJ2-3; cdr3_nt: TGCAGTGCTAGTTCCTCTCGCGGGACAGATACGCAGTATTTT; cdr3_aa: CSASSSRGTDTQYF
v_call: TRBV29-1; clone_size: NA; d_call: TRBD2; j_call: TRBJ2-3; cdr3_nt: TGCAGCGTTGGCGGGAGTAGGGATACGCAGTATTTT; cdr3_aa: CSVGGSRDTQYF
v_call: TRBV29-1; clone_size: NA; d_call: NA; j_call: TRBJ2-1; cdr3_nt: TGCAGCGTTGACTTAGGAGGGAGTGAGCAGTTCTTC; cdr3_aa: CSVDLGGSEQFF
v_call: TRBV20-1; clone_size: NA; d_call: NA; j_call: TRBJ2-5; cdr3_nt: TGCAGTGCTAGAGGAAAAGCGGAGACCCAGTACTTC; cdr3_aa: CSARGKAETQYF
v_call: TRBV7-6; clone_size: NA; d_call: NA; j_call: TRBJ1-3; cdr3_nt: TGTGCCAGCAGTTTAGAAGCGTCTGGAAACACCATATATTTT; cdr3_aa: CASSLEASGNTIYF
v_call: TRBV20-1; clone_size: NA; d_call: TRBD1; j_call: TRBJ2-7; cdr3_nt: TGCAGTGCTAGGTGGGACAGGGGCATCTCCTACGAGCAGTACTTC; cdr3_aa: CSARWDRGISYEQYF
v_call: TRBV5-8; clone_size: NA; d_call: NA; j_call: TRBJ2-7; cdr3_nt: TGTGCCAACCCGGACGGTTTCTACGAGCAGTACTTC; cdr3_aa: CANPDGFYEQYF
v_call: TRBV7-2; clone_size: NA; d_call: NA; j_call: TRBJ2-1; cdr3_nt: TGTGCCAGCAGCTTATCCCGAGGCCGGGGGGAGCAGTTCTTC; cdr3_aa: CASSLSRGRGEQFF
v_call: TRBV29-1; clone_size: NA; d_call: NA; j_call: TRBJ1-1; cdr3_nt: TGCAGCGTTGTACCGAGGGTGGGAACTGAAGCTTTCTTT; cdr3_aa: CSVVPRVGTEAFF
v_call: TRBV6-2/TRBV6-3; clone_size: NA; d_call: NA; j_call: TRBJ2-1; cdr3_nt: TGTGCCAGCAGTTACGGCCGCGGGGACCTCGATACGCAGTTCTTC; cdr3_aa: CASSYGRGDLDTQFF
v_call: TRBV7-9; clone_size: NA; d_call: NA; j_call: TRBJ2-5; cdr3_nt: TGTGCCAGCAGCATCGCAACAGGTTTACAAGAGACCCAGTACTTC; cdr3_aa: CASSIATGLQETQYF
v_call: TRBV7-3; clone_size: few; d_call: TRBD2; j_call: TRBJ2-1; cdr3_nt: TGTGCCAGCAGCTTAGTCGCACTAGCGGAGCAGTTCTTC; cdr3_aa: CASSLVALAEQFF
v_call: TRBV6-2/TRBV6-3; clone_size: NA; d_call: NA; j_call: TRBJ1-4; cdr3_nt: TGTGCCAGCAGTTACGGTGGAGGGACTAATGAAAAACTGTTTTTT; cdr3_aa: CASSYGGGTNEKLFF
v_call: TRBV20-1; clone_size: once; d_call: TRBD1; j_call: TRBJ1-5; cdr3_nt: TGCAGTGCTGCTCGGACAGGGGGGAGCAATCAGCCCCAGCATTTT; cdr3_aa: CSAARTGGSNQPQHF
v_call: TRBV6-4; clone_size: once; d_call: TRBD2; j_call: TRBJ2-3; cdr3_nt: TGTGCCAGCAGTGAAGGGGCTAGCGGGGGCACAGATACGCAGTATTTT; cdr3_aa: CASSEGASGGTDTQYF
v_call: TRBV28; clone_size: NA; d_call: NA; j_call: TRBJ1-5; cdr3_nt: TGTGCCAGCAGTTTATCGGGTGGGAGAGGTCAGCCCCAGCATTTT; cdr3_aa: CASSLSGGRGQPQHF
v_call: TRBV30; clone_size: NA; d_call: NA; j_call: TRBJ2-5; cdr3_nt: TGTGCCTGGAGTATGGGGCAAGAGACCCAGTACTTC; cdr3_aa: CAWSMGQETQYF